Only a few counts were recorded for the clone carrying this T cell receptor beta chain. Its cognate antigen is unknown. The source of the sample is a study of CD8+ T cells in alopecia areata. Study conclusions and caveats: Lesional scalp, especially alopecia totalis/universalis, showed higher clonality than normal scalp. In scalp samples, resident alphabeta T cells of normal skin are also sequenced. Compared with mice, patients displayed less clear TCR sharing, possibly for HLA-related reasons.

Extracted from the samples, RNA was reverse transcribed into cDNA to serve as the sequencing template. Here immunoSEQ multiplex PCR was the method, and the copy in TCRdb shows in-frame clones only, minus some. The sample records approximately 150,000 clones, 50% to 65% being singletons. Trimming left V 7 bases short and J 5 bases short, with 11 bases between. Per the germline V gene, CDR1 is SQVTM and CDR2 is ANQGSEA. The CDR3 sequence is 11 residues long. PBMCs were stained for CD3, CD4 and CD8, and CD4+ and CD8+ T cells were sorted. The gene calls are TRBV29-1 and TRBJ2-5; D unclear. The specimen was CD4+ T cells sorted from blood. This sequence was found in a human donor in good health. The CDR3, as DNA: TGCAGCGCCGAACAGATGGAGACCCAGTACTTC. Its translation is CSAEQMETQYF.